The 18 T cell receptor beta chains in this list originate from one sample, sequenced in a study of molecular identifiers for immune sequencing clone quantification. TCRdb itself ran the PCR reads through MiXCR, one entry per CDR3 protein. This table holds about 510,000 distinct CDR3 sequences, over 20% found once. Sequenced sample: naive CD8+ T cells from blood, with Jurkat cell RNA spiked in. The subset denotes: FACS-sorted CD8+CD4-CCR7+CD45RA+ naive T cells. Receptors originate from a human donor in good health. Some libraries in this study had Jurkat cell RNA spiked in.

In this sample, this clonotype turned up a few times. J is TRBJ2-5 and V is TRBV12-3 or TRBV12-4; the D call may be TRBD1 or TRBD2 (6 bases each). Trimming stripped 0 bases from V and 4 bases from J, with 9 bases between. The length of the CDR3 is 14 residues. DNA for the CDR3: TGTGCCAGCAGTTTAGCGAAGGGGGGAGAGACCCAGTACTTC. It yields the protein CASSLAKGGETQYF.

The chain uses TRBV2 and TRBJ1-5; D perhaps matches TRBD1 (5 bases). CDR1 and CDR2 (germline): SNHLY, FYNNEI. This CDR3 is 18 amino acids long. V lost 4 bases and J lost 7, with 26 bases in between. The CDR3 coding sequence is TGTGCCAGCAGTGTTACCAGGGAGGGTTTGACCGGAACCCAGCCCCAGCATTTT. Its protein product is CASSVTREGLTGTQPQHF.

The CDR3 DNA reads TGTGCCAGCAGTCCACGGTTTTCTGGGGCCAACGTCCTGACTTTC. This gives the protein CASSPRFSGANVLTF. The chain combines TRBV27 with TRBJ2-6, with D unclear. V was clipped by 5 bases and J by 1 base, with 9 bases between them. The CDR3 has 15 residues. The germline V gene has CDR1 MNHEY and CDR2 SMNVEV (reference sequence).

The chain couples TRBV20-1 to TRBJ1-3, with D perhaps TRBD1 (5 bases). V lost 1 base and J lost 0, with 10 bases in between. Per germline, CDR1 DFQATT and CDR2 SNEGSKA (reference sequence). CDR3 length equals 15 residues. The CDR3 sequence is CSARGGTGSGNTIYF. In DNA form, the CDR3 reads TGCAGTGCTAGAGGGGGGACGGGCTCTGGAAACACCATATATTTT.

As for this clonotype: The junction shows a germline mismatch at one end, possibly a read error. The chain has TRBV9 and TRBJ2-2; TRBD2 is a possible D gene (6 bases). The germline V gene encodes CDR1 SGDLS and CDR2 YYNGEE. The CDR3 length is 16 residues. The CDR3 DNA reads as TGTGCCAGCAGCGTAGTGGGGGGAGCCGGGACCGGGGAGCCGTTTTTT. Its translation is CASSVVGGAGTGEPFF.

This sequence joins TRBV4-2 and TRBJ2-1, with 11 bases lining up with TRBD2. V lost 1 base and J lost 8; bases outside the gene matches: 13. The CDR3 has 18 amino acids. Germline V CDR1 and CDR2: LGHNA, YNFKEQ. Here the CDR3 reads CASSQVPTSGDEADEQFF. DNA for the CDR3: TGTGCCAGCAGCCAAGTTCCGACTAGCGGGGATGAGGCCGATGAGCAGTTCTTC.

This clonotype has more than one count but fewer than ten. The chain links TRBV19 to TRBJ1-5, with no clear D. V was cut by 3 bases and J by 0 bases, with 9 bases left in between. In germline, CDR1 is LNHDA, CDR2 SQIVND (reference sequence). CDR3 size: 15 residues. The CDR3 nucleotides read TGTGCCAGTAGTATGGTGAGCTATAGCAATCAGCCCCAGCATTTT. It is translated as CASSMVSYSNQPQHF.

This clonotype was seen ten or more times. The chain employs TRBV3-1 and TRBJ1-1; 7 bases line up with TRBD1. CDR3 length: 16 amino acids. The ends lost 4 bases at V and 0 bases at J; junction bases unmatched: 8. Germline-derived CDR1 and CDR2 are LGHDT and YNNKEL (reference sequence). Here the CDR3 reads CASSPATGYMNTEAFF. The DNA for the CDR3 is TGTGCCAGCAGCCCCGCGACAGGGTACATGAACACTGAAGCTTTCTTT.

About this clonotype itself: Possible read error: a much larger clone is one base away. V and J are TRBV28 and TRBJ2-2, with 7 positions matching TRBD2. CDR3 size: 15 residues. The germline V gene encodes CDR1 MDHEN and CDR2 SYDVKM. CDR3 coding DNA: TGTGCCAGCAGCCCTGGACTAGAAAACACCGGGGAGCTGTCTTTT. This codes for CASSPGLENTGELSF.

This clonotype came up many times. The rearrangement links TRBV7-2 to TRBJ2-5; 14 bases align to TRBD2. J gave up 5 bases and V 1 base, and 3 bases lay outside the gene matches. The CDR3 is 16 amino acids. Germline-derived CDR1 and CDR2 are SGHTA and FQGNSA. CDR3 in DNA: TGTGCCAGCAGCTTAGGGACTAGCGGGAGGCTTGAGACCCAGTACTTC. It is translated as CASSLGTSGRLETQYF.

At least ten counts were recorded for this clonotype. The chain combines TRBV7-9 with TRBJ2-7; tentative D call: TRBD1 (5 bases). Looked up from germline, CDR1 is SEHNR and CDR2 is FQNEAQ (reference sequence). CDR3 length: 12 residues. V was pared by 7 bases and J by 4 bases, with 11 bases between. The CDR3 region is CASTIGDYEQYF. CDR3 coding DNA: TGTGCCAGCACCATAGGGGATTACGAGCAGTACTTC.

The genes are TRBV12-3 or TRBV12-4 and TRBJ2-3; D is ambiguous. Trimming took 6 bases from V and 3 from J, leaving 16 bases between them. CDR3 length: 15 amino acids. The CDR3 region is CASSPLSVGTDTQYF. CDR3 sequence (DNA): TGTGCCAGCAGCCCACTAAGCGTGGGAACAGATACGCAGTATTTT.

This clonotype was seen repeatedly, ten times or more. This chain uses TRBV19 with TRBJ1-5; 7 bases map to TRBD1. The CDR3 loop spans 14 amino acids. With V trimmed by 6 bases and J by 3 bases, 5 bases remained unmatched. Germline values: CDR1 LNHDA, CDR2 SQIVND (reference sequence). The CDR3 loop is CASRPGQPNQPQHF. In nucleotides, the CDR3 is TGTGCCAGTAGGCCGGGACAGCCCAATCAGCCCCAGCATTTT.

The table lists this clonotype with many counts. In DNA form, the CDR3 reads TGTGCCAGCCAGATAACTGGTGGGGCCAACGTCCTGACTTTC. Translation gives CASQITGGANVLTF. This chain joins TRBV11-2 and TRBJ2-6; D is ambiguous. The CDR3 totals 14 residues. V gave up 8 bases and J gave up 3 bases, with 11 bases separating them. Germline CDR1 is SGHAT and CDR2 is FQNNGV.

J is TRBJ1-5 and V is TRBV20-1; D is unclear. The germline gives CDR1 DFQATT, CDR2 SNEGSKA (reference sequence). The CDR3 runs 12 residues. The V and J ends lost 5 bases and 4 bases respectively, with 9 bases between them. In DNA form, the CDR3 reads TGCAGTGCTTGGCAGTTGAATCAGCCCCAGCATTTT. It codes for CSAWQLNQPQHF.

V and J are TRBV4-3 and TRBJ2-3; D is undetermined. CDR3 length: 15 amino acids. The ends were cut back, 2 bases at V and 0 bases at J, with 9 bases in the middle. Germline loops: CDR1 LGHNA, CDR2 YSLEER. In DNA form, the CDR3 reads TGCGCCAGCAGCCAACGGACGCCCAGCACAGATACGCAGTATTTT. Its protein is CASSQRTPSTDTQYF.

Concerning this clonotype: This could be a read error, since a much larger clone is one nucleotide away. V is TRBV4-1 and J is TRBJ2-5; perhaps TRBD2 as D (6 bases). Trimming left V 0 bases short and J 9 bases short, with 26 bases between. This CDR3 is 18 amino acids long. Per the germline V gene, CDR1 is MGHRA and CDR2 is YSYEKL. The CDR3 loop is CASSQDKFSGTSGEAQYF. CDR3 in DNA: TGCGCCAGCAGCCAAGACAAATTTTCCGGGACGTCGGGGGAGGCCCAGTACTTC.

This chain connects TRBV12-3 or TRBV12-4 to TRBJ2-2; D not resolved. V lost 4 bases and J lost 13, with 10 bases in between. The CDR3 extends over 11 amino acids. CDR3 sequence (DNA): TGTGCCAGCAGTTCCCCCCCGGGGCTGTTTTTT. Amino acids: CASSSPPGLFF.